A single sample is the source of the 4 T cell receptor beta chains below, sequenced in a study of blood T cells in healthy people across ages. Sample-barcoded 5' priming and a J-beta primer mix drove a second PCR of 7 to 11 cycles. TCRdb ran MiXCR on the 5' RACE reads and lists one entry per CDR3 protein. This sample has 1.5 million to 2 million distinct CDR3 sequences; 49% occur once, and the top ten carry less than 2.5%. The specimen sequenced was blood. The receptors were sampled from a woman aged 40 to 50 in good health.

In its sample, this clonotype was seen a few times. V usage is TRBV5-1 and J usage is TRBJ2-7, with 9 bases aligning to TRBD1. The CDR3 totals 14 residues. The ends lost 6 bases at V and 7 bases at J; junction bases unmatched: 11. Germline CDR1 SGHRS, CDR2 YFSETQ. The CDR3 spells CASTLTGGVREQYF. In DNA form, the CDR3 reads TGCGCCAGCACCCTGACAGGGGGAGTGCGGGAGCAGTACTTC.

The J gene is TRBJ1-2, the V gene TRBV11-2; the D is unclear. The germline CDR1 and CDR2 sequences are SGHAT and FQNNGV. CDR3 length: 13 amino acids. The V end lost 5 bases, the J end lost 8 bases, and 15 bases lay between the germline ends. The chain's CDR3 is CASSPGLDRGYTF. CDR3 DNA sequence: TGTGCCAGCAGCCCTGGACTGGATAGGGGCTACACCTTC.

This clonotype is a singleton in its sample. The gene calls are TRBV5-1 and TRBJ2-6, with D uncertain. The germline V gene has CDR1 SGHRS and CDR2 YFSETQ. The CDR3 spans 20 residues. The germline V and J ends were trimmed by 2 bases and 0 bases, with 21 bases remaining between them. This CDR3 is CASSLTEPRPAASGANVLTF. The CDR3 region has the DNA TGCGCCAGCAGCTTAACAGAGCCAAGGCCGGCGGCCTCTGGGGCCAACGTCCTGACTTTC.

The gene calls are TRBV20-1 and TRBJ1-2; no definite D call. The CDR3 runs 11 residues. Trimming cost V 5 bases and J 4 bases, with 8 bases left between them. Germline V gene lookup returns CDR1 DFQATT and CDR2 SNEGSKA (reference sequence). This chain's CDR3 is CSAGLVYGYTF. The CDR3 nucleotides are TGCAGTGCTGGGTTAGTCTATGGCTACACCTTC.